The 9 T cell receptor beta chains in this list originate from one sample, sequenced in a study of blood T cell repertoires in COVID-19. Clones were sequenced by immunoSEQ multiplex PCR, and TCRdb holds only the in-frame ones, with some missing. The sample consists of more than 300,000 clones, 80% to 90% of them appearing once. Sequenced material: peripheral blood. These receptors were obtained from a woman younger than 45 with COVID-19, enrolled during active disease.

V usage is TRBV27 and J usage is TRBJ2-5; D is perhaps TRBD1 (5 bases). The V end lost 6 bases, the J end lost 7 bases, and 9 bases lay between the germline ends. Germline V gene lookup returns CDR1 MNHEY and CDR2 SMNVEV (reference sequence). The CDR3 totals 11 residues. The CDR3 here is CASSGQGTQYF. CDR3 bases: TGTGCCAGCAGCGGCCAGGGGACCCAGTACTTC.

The chain couples TRBV4-3 to TRBJ1-2, with TRBD1 matching over 7 bases. Germline CDR1 reads LGHNA; CDR2 reads YSLEER. V lost 0 bases, J lost 4 bases, and 11 bases stayed unmatched. CDR3 length equals 17 residues. CDR3 bases: TGCGCCAGCAGCCAAGATGCGGGGGGAGGGGGCGGCTATGGCTACACCTTC. It codes for CASSQDAGGGGGYGYTF.

V gene TRBV7-9 combines with J gene TRBJ2-7; 8 nucleotides line up with TRBD2. The CDR3 is 13 residues long. Trimming at V came to 6 bases and at J to 3 bases, leaving 4 bases not matched to a gene. Germline V gene lookup returns CDR1 SEHNR and CDR2 FQNEAQ (reference sequence). The CDR3 is CASSTGTSYEQYF. The CDR3 bases are TGTGCCAGCAGTACCGGGACTAGCTACGAGCAGTACTTC.

The chain couples TRBV2 to TRBJ1-1; 9 bases map to TRBD1. Trimming took 8 bases from V and 4 from J; bases not matched to a gene: 8. This CDR3 region has 14 residues. From germline, CDR1 is SNHLY and CDR2 FYNNEI. In DNA form, the CDR3 reads TGTGCCAGCGGGACAGGGACCAGGGGCACTGAAGCTTTCTTT. It codes for CASGTGTRGTEAFF.

V gene TRBV5-1 combines with J gene TRBJ1-2; 9 bases align to TRBD1. Per the germline V gene, CDR1 is SGHRS and CDR2 is YFSETQ. The CDR3 is made up of 15 amino acids. After removal of 4 bases from V and 2 bases from J, the junction contained 6 bases not matched to a gene. The DNA of the CDR3 is TGCGCCAGCAGCCCCGGGGACAGGGAGAACTATGGCTACACCTTC. Encoded protein: CASSPGDRENYGYTF. Filled out from reference TRBV5-1 and TRBJ1-2, the complete variable domain reads KAGVTQTPRYLIKTRGQQVTLSCSPISGHRSVSWYQQTPGQGLQFLFEYFSETQRNKGNFPGRFSGRQFSNSRSEMNVSTLELGDSALYLCASSPGDRENYGYTFGSGTRLTVV.

The genes are TRBV6-5 and TRBJ2-1; D might be TRBD1 (6 bases). V dropped 2 bases and J dropped 0 bases, with 8 bases sitting between them. In germline, CDR1 is MNHEY, CDR2 SVGAGI. This CDR3 comprises 15 residues. The CDR3 is CASSYDRTSYNEQFF. The CDR3 DNA sequence: TGTGCCAGCAGTTACGACAGGACCTCCTACAATGAGCAGTTCTTC.

V is TRBV7-2 and J is TRBJ2-1; D gene uncertain. Per the germline V gene, CDR1 is SGHTA and CDR2 is FQGNSA. V dropped 5 bases and J dropped 0 bases, with 20 bases sitting between them. The CDR3 has 18 amino acids. CDR3: CASSPKPHAVNSYNEQFF. In nucleotides, the CDR3 is TGTGCCAGCAGCCCCAAACCCCACGCGGTGAACTCCTACAATGAGCAGTTCTTC.

Concerning this clone: Sequence at one end of the junction differs from germline and may be a read error. The V and J genes are TRBV7-3 and TRBJ2-7, with 8 bases identical to TRBD1. Germline V gene lookup returns CDR1 SGHTA and CDR2 FQGTGA. CDR3 size: 13 residues. For the CDR3, the DNA is TGTGCCAGCAGCCTAACCGACAGGGGCGAGCAGTACTTC. Protein sequence: CASSLTDRGEQYF.

The chain uses TRBV25-1 and TRBJ2-5; a weak D match, TRBD1 (6 bases). Trimming pared 1 base from V and 5 bases from J, leaving 11 bases between. Germline V gene data show CDR1 as MGHDK and CDR2 as SYGVNS. This CDR3 has 14 residues. The CDR3 nucleotides read TGTGCCAGCAGTGAATCACAGGGACGGGAGACCCAGTACTTC. This translates into CASSESQGRETQYF.